This entry concerns a single T cell receptor (beta chain). The protocol was immunoSEQ multiplex PCR, while the TCRdb copy is restricted to in-frame clones and leaves out a portion. The sample consists of 95,000 to 120,000 clones, 90% of them appearing once. This sample was taken from a study of Tregs in tolerant kidney transplant recipients. V gave up 3 bases and J gave up 4 bases; unmatched junction bases: 6. CDR1 and CDR2 (germline): MNHEY, SMNVEV (reference sequence). There are 16 residues in the CDR3. The chain joins TRBV27 to TRBJ2-2; 9 bases line up with TRBD1. This receptor was identified in a human donor who received a combined kidney and bone marrow transplant. The material sequenced was CD4+ T cells from blood, taken before the transplant. This CDR3 reads CASSFFGTGSTGELFF. Here the CDR3 DNA reads TGTGCCAGCAGTTTCTTTGGGACAGGGTCCACCGGGGAGCTGTTTTTT.